The following is a T cell receptor (beta chain) sequence with its context. Its matching antigen is unknown. Sequencing used cDNA as its template, made by extracting RNA and reverse transcribing it. Using immunoSEQ multiplex PCR, the repertoire was profiled, and TCRdb retains in-frame clones only, with some absent. The sample records some 30,000 clones, approximately 60% being singletons. Patients with alopecia areata provided lesional scalp punch biopsies as well as peripheral blood. These data come from a study of CD8+ T cells in alopecia areata. Study observations and caveats: Patients shared TCRs less clearly than mice did, possibly owing to HLA. An increase in clonality over normal scalp was evident in lesional scalp, especially alopecia totalis/universalis.

This clonotype originated in a human donor with alopecia areata. Sequencing was performed on NKG2D-high CD8+ T cells sorted from blood.

The CDR3 nucleotides are TGTGCCAGCAGTTACTCAATATCCTACGAGCAGTACTTC. Amino acid sequence: CASSYSISYEQYF. The chain links TRBV6-5 to TRBJ2-7; unclear D gene. The CDR3 length is 13 residues. Germline-derived CDR1 and CDR2 are MNHEY and SVGAGI. V gave up 0 bases and J gave up 1 base, with 4 bases separating them.